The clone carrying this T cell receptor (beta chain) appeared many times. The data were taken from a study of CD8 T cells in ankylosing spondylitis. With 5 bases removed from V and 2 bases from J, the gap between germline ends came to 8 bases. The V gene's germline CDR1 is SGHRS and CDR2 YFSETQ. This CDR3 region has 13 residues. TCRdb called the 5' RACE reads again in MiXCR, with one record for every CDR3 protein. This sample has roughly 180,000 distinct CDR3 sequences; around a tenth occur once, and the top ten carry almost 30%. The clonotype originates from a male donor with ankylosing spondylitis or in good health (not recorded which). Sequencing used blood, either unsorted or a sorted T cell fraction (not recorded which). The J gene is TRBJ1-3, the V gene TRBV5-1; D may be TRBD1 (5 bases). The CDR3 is CASRGDPGNTIYF. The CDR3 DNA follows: TGCGCCAGCAGAGGGGACCCTGGAAACACCATATATTTT.